The rows below give T cell receptor beta chains drawn from one sample of a study of T cell clones after liver transplantation. Measured with immunoSEQ multiplex PCR; TCRdb has only the in-frame clones, and not every one. The repertoire consists of tens of thousands of clones, with 78% occurring once and the leading ten covering around a third. The sequencing here drew on CD8+ T cells from blood, taken less than 70 months after liver transplant. These receptors all stem from a human patient who received a liver transplant. Some T cells may arise from the graft donor. Each CDR3 is given without its conserved first and last residue. A D gene is named only where the DNA matches it firmly.

v_call	d_call	j_call	cdr3_aa
TRBV27	TRBD2	TRBJ2-1	ASRMTSGGEGQF
TRBV25-1	NA	TRBJ1-1	ASSDTHEAF
TRBV9	NA	TRBJ2-7	ASSVARDTSYGQY
TRBV4-1	TRBD1	TRBJ2-7	ASSQRDRANERY
TRBV4-1	NA	TRBJ1-6	ASSQAGGGSPLH
TRBV13	TRBD2	TRBJ2-2	ASSLLASGGVPETGELF
TRBV9	TRBD1	TRBJ1-6	ASSALVTGAGSPLH
TRBV5-4	TRBD2	TRBJ2-2	ASVAGGGTGELF
TRBV4-1	TRBD1	TRBJ1-2	ASSQVTGEGLGYT
TRBV4-1	TRBD1	TRBJ2-7	ASSQQGAYEQY
TRBV13	TRBD1	TRBJ1-3	ASSPHTGQGNTIY
TRBV7-9	NA	TRBJ2-1	ASSSRGNEQF
TRBV19	NA	TRBJ2-7	ASSIGAGEYEQY
TRBV9	TRBD2	TRBJ2-7	ASSVGLAGGYEQY
TRBV27	NA	TRBJ2-1	ASSLTAGYGLYNEQF
TRBV28	NA	TRBJ1-2	ASSPVGLSNYGYT
TRBV11-2	TRBD1	TRBJ2-7	ASSLGQGTDEQY
TRBV11-2	NA	TRBJ1-1	ASSHGEGMNTEAF
TRBV18	NA	TRBJ2-5	ASSPSDRQETQY
TRBV5-1	NA	TRBJ2-7	ASSLGGGSSYEQY
TRBV2	NA	TRBJ1-6	ASSAAGRGNSPLH
TRBV7-2	NA	TRBJ2-1	ASSLGPSSYNEQF
TRBV19	NA	TRBJ2-7	ASSLPDRAGEQY
TRBV6-5	NA	TRBJ1-2	ASSYGQSYGYT
TRBV13	NA	TRBJ2-7	ASSLESSYEQY
TRBV5-4	TRBD1	TRBJ2-1	ASSPGQLAPGHEQF
TRBV5-4	NA	TRBJ2-7	ASSLPGTRDYEQY
TRBV19	TRBD2	TRBJ2-1	ASSLAGGPPNEQF
TRBV2	NA	TRBJ2-7	ASTATNSYEQY
TRBV14	NA	TRBJ2-7	ASSLAASVEQY
TRBV27	NA	TRBJ2-7	ASSVREGAYEQY
TRBV28	NA	TRBJ1-5	ASSFGGASARQPQH
TRBV27	NA	TRBJ2-7	ASRLLDRYEQY
TRBV19	NA	TRBJ1-1	ASSIEGSEAF
TRBV7-7	NA	TRBJ2-7	ASSLAGHGYEQY
TRBV19	NA	TRBJ2-1	ASSITDGNNEQF
TRBV7-9	NA	TRBJ1-5	ASSGTLGGNQPQH
TRBV2	TRBD1	TRBJ2-1	ASSLNLPGTGEDEQF
TRBV18	TRBD2	TRBJ2-1	ASSPFGLAGEPTNEQF
TRBV5-6	NA	TRBJ1-5	ASSLSQGNQPQH
TRBV9	TRBD1	TRBJ1-2	ASSATTGDDPKDYGYT
TRBV5-4	TRBD2	TRBJ2-7	ASSGVERDSYEQY
TRBV30	NA	TRBJ2-2	AWSVHDTGELF
TRBV5-6	NA	TRBJ1-5	ASSSLIGGQPQH
TRBV7-9	NA	TRBJ2-4	ASTPLGSAKNIQY
TRBV11-2	NA	TRBJ2-7	ASSDVGLEQY
TRBV4-1	NA	TRBJ2-7	ASSPGTDSEQY
TRBV25-1	TRBD1	TRBJ2-7	ASSGGDRLRYEQY
TRBV6-1	NA	TRBJ2-1	ASSEYRYNEQF
TRBV6-1	NA	TRBJ1-5	ASSEAQGHSLSNQPQH